These T cell receptor beta chains were read from a single sample in a study of beta chain features in type 1 diabetes. TCRdb keeps only in-frame clones here, not all; method: immunoSEQ multiplex PCR. This table has nearly 700,000 clones, over 10% appearing once. Sequencing was performed on naive CD4+ T cells from blood. These receptors were collected from a man between 18 and 29 years old with type 1 diabetes. Each CDR3 is given with its conserved first and last residue. A D gene is named only where the DNA matches it firmly. The size entry is marked missing in some rows and otherwise reads once, few, many or a size class.

CASSLSRPTGELFF	TGTGCCAGCAGCTTATCCAGACCAACCGGGGAGCTGTTTTTT	TRBV5-6	.	few	TRBJ2-2
CAYHPGHTYEQYF	TGTGCCTACCACCCCGGCCATACCTACGAGCAGTACTTC	TRBV30	.	.	TRBJ2-7
CATSRGGITGDTQYF	TGTGCCACCAGCAGAGGCGGTATAACAGGGGATACGCAGTATTTT	TRBV15	.	few	TRBJ2-3
CASSSVVDTGELFF	TGTGCCAGCAGCTCGGTGGTCGACACCGGGGAGCTGTTTTTT	TRBV5-4	.	few	TRBJ2-2
CASSIAGTGEETQYF	TGTGCCAGTAGTATCGCCGGGACAGGGGAAGAGACCCAGTACTTC	TRBV19	TRBD1	.	TRBJ2-5
CATSGRGSGNQPQHF	TGTGCCACCAGCGGCCGTGGGTCTGGAAATCAGCCCCAGCATTTT	TRBV15	.	.	TRBJ1-5
CASRRGFSPLHF	TGCGCCAGCCGGCGGGGGTTTTCACCCCTCCACTTT	TRBV10-2	.	few	TRBJ1-6
CASSFTGNDGYTF	TGCGCCAGCAGCTTCACAGGGAATGATGGCTACACCTTC	TRBV5-1	.	few	TRBJ1-2
CASSLWVSGTEAFF	TGTGCCAGCAGCTTGTGGGTGTCAGGCACTGAAGCTTTCTTT	TRBV5-8	.	.	TRBJ1-1
CASSFDLRVMGGYTF	TGTGCCAGCAGTTTCGATCTCAGGGTGATGGGAGGCTACACCTTC	TRBV27	.	few	TRBJ1-2
CASSKQDNTEAFF	TGTGCCAGCTCCAAACAGGACAACACTGAAGCTTTCTTT	TRBV7-8	.	.	TRBJ1-1
CASSLGHSNQPQHF	TGTGCCAGCAGCTTGGGGCATAGCAATCAGCCCCAGCATTTT	TRBV5-6	.	.	TRBJ1-5
CASSLPKYGQTPSGANVLTF	TGTGCCAGCAGCTTACCCAAATACGGACAGACCCCCTCTGGGGCCAACGTCCTGACTTTC	TRBV7-8	.	.	TRBJ2-6
CASSQEGDSINTEAFF	TGCGCCAGCAGCCAAGAAGGGGACAGCATCAACACTGAAGCTTTCTTT	TRBV4-1	TRBD1	.	TRBJ1-1
CASSLLHHNEQFF	TGTGCCAGCAGTTTACTACATCACAATGAGCAGTTCTTC	TRBV28	.	.	TRBJ2-1
CASDRVPYNEQFF	TGTGCCAGTGACAGGGTACCCTACAATGAGCAGTTCTTC	TRBV2	TRBD1	.	TRBJ2-1
CASSSSGQHQPQHF	.	TRBV28	.	few	TRBJ1-5
CASSVESGGPYNEQFF	TGCGCCAGCAGCGTAGAGTCTGGGGGGCCCTACAATGAGCAGTTCTTC	TRBV4-1	.	.	TRBJ2-1
CASSLTAGDLDTQYF	TGTGCCAGCAGCTTAACAGCGGGAGATTTAGATACGCAGTATTTT	TRBV7-9	TRBD2	.	TRBJ2-3
CASSYWPGDEQYF	TGTGCCAGCAGTTACTGGCCCGGGGACGAGCAGTACTTC	TRBV6-5	.	few	TRBJ2-7
CASSAGQAPVGTEAFF	TGTGCCAGCAGTGCCGGACAGGCCCCCGTAGGCACTGAAGCTTTCTTT	TRBV6-1	TRBD1	few	TRBJ1-1
CASSYGERGHYGYTF	TGTGCCAGCAGTTACGGGGAAAGGGGACACTATGGCTACACCTTC	TRBV6-6	.	.	TRBJ1-2
CASSLTDQPQHF	TGTGCCAGCAGCCTTACGGATCAGCCCCAGCATTTT	TRBV7-6	.	few	TRBJ1-5
CASYGTEAFF	TGTGCCTCATACGGCACTGAAGCTTTCTTT	TRBV30	.	.	TRBJ1-1
CASSLHVYEKLFF	TGTGCCAGCAGCCTACACGTGTATGAAAAACTGTTTTTT	TRBV11-1	.	.	TRBJ1-4
CASSLSRELPKSYNEQFF	TGCGCCAGCAGCCTCAGCCGGGAGCTACCAAAAAGTTACAATGAGCAGTTCTTC	TRBV5-1	.	few	TRBJ2-1
CASSSGGTEAFF	TGTGCCAGCAGTTCTGGAGGAACTGAAGCTTTCTTT	TRBV28	.	few	TRBJ1-1
CASSLPGYPYGYTF	TGCGCCAGCAGCCTACCCGGTTACCCCTATGGCTACACCTTC	TRBV4-1	.	.	TRBJ1-2
CAWSVPDRGLSGYTF	TGTGCCTGGAGTGTACCCGACAGGGGATTGAGTGGCTACACCTTC	TRBV30	TRBD1	.	TRBJ1-2
CALIGQGSEKLFF	TGTGCCCTCATAGGACAGGGGAGTGAAAAACTGTTTTTT	TRBV30	TRBD1	.	TRBJ1-4
CASRTHRDSNQPQHF	TGTGCCAGTAGGACCCACAGGGATAGCAATCAGCCCCAGCATTTT	TRBV19	.	few	TRBJ1-5
CAISESGLTGELFF	TGTGCCATCAGTGAGTCCGGCCTCACCGGGGAGCTGTTTTTT	TRBV10-3	.	.	TRBJ2-2
CASSKAFGCNEQYF	TGTGCCAGCAGCAAGGCCTTTGGCTGCAACGAGCAGTACTTC	TRBV21-1	.	few	TRBJ2-7
CAISERRAAYNQPQHF	TGTGCCATCAGTGAGAGGCGGGCAGCCTATAATCAGCCCCAGCATTTT	TRBV10-3	.	few	TRBJ1-5
CAINGQGTDTQYF	TGTGCCATCAATGGACAGGGGACAGATACGCAGTATTTT	TRBV10-3	TRBD1	few	TRBJ2-3
CSGVPGDIMSYEQYF	TGCAGCGGCGTCCCGGGGGATATAATGTCCTACGAGCAGTACTTC	TRBV29-1	.	.	TRBJ2-7
CSVGDRGLSGNTIYF	TGCAGCGTTGGGGACAGGGGGCTGTCTGGAAACACCATATATTTT	TRBV29-1	TRBD1	few	TRBJ1-3
CASSVGVGVTYEQYF	TGTGCCAGCAGCGTAGGAGTGGGCGTAACCTACGAGCAGTACTTC	TRBV9	.	few	TRBJ2-7
CASSAQLAGGGTSNEQFF	TGTGCCAGCAGCGCCCAACTAGCGGGGGGTGGAACGAGCAATGAGCAGTTCTTC	TRBV9	TRBD2	.	TRBJ2-1
CASTGNMGIQYF	TGTGCCAGCACCGGAAACATGGGCATTCAGTACTTC	TRBV14	.	many	TRBJ2-4
CAWSVSGLRSFF	TGTGCCTGGAGTGTATCTGGGCTTAGGTCTTTCTTT	TRBV30	.	few	TRBJ1-1
CSVDVVGTNHYEQYF	TGCAGCGTCGATGTCGTCGGGACGAACCACTACGAGCAGTACTTC	TRBV29-1	.	.	TRBJ2-7
CASSPLTGRSEKLFF	TGTGCCAGCTCACCGCTGACAGGGAGGAGTGAAAAACTGTTTTTT	TRBV18	TRBD1	.	TRBJ1-4
CATSRIRQALAGNTIYF	TGTGCCACCAGCAGGATTAGACAGGCCTTGGCGGGAAACACCATATATTTT	TRBV15	.	.	TRBJ1-3
CASSGELAYTYEQYF	TGTGCCAGCAGTGGGGAGCTAGCGTACACCTACGAGCAGTACTTC	TRBV2	.	.	TRBJ2-7
CASAGSTGSNEQYF	TGCGCCAGCGCGGGATCGACAGGGTCCAACGAGCAGTACTTC	TRBV5-1	.	few	TRBJ2-7
CASSLAGVRTEAFF	TGTGCCAGCAGCTTAGCAGGGGTTCGGACTGAAGCTTTCTTT	TRBV11-2	.	few	TRBJ1-1
CASSQDRIATNEKLFF	TGCGCCAGCAGCCAAGATAGGATTGCAACTAATGAAAAACTGTTTTTT	TRBV4-1	.	few	TRBJ1-4
CASRENTGGDNEQFF	TGTGCCAGCAGAGAGAACACGGGGGGGGACAATGAGCAGTTCTTC	TRBV5-4	TRBD2	few	TRBJ2-1
CSVEGAARQETQYF	TGCAGCGTTGAAGGGGCAGCTCGACAAGAGACCCAGTACTTC	TRBV29-1	.	.	TRBJ2-5
CASSSTNSPLHF	TGTGCCAGCAGCTCCACGAATTCACCCCTCCACTTT	TRBV13	.	few	TRBJ1-6
CASSSGYTF	TGTGCCAGCTCCTCCGGCTACACCTTC	TRBV2	.	few	TRBJ1-2
CASKRSGVDNSPLHF	TGTGCCAGCAAGCGGTCAGGGGTAGATAATTCACCCCTCCACTTT	TRBV5-4	.	few	TRBJ1-6
CAWSVRGDQPQHF	TGTGCCTGGAGTGTACGGGGGGACCAGCCCCAGCATTTT	TRBV30	.	few	TRBJ1-5
CASSERPQTETNEKLFF	TGTGCCAGCAGCGAGAGACCTCAGACGGAAACTAATGAAAAACTGTTTTTT	TRBV9	.	.	TRBJ1-4
CASSERDSYEQYF	TGCGCCAGCAGTGAGAGGGACAGCTACGAGCAGTACTTC	TRBV10-1	TRBD1	few	TRBJ2-7
CASSLLRDYEQYF	TGCGCCAGCAGCTTGCTCAGAGACTACGAGCAGTACTTC	TRBV5-1	.	.	TRBJ2-7
CASSQGLAGPDEQFF	TGTGCCAGCAGCCAAGGGTTAGCGGGGCCCGATGAGCAGTTCTTC	TRBV14	TRBD2	.	TRBJ2-1